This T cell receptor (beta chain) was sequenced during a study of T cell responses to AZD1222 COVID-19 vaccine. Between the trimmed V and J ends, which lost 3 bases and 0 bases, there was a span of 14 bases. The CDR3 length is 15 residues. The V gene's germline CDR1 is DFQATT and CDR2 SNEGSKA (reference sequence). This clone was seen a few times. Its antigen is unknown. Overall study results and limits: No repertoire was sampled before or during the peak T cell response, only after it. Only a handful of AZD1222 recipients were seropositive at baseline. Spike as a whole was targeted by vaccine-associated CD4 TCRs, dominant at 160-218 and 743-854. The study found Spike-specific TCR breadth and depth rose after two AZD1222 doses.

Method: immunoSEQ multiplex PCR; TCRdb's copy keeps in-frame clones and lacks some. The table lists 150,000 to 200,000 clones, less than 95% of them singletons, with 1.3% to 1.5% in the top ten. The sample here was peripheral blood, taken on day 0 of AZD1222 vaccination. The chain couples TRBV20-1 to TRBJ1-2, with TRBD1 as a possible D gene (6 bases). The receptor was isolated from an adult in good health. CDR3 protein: CSASYRESANYGYTF. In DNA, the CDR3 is TGCAGTGCTAGTTACAGGGAGAGCGCTAACTATGGCTACACCTTC.